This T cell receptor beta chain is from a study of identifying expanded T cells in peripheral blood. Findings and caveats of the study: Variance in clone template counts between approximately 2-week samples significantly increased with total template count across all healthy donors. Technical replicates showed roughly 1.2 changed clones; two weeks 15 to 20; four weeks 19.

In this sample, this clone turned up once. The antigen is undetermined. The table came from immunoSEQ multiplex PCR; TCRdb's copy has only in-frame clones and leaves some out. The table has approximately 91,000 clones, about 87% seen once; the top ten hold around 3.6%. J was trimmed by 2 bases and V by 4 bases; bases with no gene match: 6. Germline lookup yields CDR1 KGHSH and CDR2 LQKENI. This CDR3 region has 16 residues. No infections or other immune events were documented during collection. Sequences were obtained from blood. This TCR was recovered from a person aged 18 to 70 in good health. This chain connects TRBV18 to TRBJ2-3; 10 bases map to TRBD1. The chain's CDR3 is CASSLGTGAYTDTQYF. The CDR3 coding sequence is TGTGCCAGCTCACTTGGGACAGGGGCCTACACAGATACGCAGTATTTT.